The present T cell receptor beta chain was sequenced within a study of CD8 T cells in ankylosing spondylitis. By quantitative 5'-RACE with molecular barcodes, the TCR beta libraries were made. TCRdb processed the 5' RACE reads anew with MiXCR; each CDR3 protein has one entry. This table holds 250,000 or so distinct CDR3 sequences, 15% to 20% found once. As to this clonotype: Its target is not known.

Study-wide results and caveats: Reactive arthritis synovial fluid and blood previously showed some of these motif variants.

The sequence came from a male donor with ankylosing spondylitis or in good health (not recorded which). The sequenced material came from blood, either unsorted or a sorted T cell fraction (not recorded which).

CDR3 sequence reads: CASSYSTGRPTEAFF. The CDR3 nucleotides are TGTGCCAGCAGTTACTCTACAGGGAGACCGACTGAAGCTTTCTTT. The rearrangement uses TRBV6-5 and TRBJ1-1; perhaps TRBD1 as D (6 bases). The CDR3 contains 15 residues. Germline V lookup: CDR1 MNHEY, CDR2 SVGAGI. Deletions cut 0 bases from V and 5 bases from J, with 13 bases between.